This T cell receptor (beta chain) emerged from a study of identical twins. Findings and caveats of the study: In beta out-of-frame sequences, the excess sharing between twins was weaker. Models underestimated TCR alpha sharing (out-of-frame) in monozygotic twins.

There are a few counts of this clonotype. The antigen is unknown. V was trimmed by 6 bases and J by 3 bases, leaving 4 bases between them. The V gene's germline CDR1 is ENHRY and CDR2 SYGVKD. The CDR3 sequence is 11 residues long. Template switching added a universal primer binding site, and final cDNA carried unique molecular identifiers. Each CDR3 protein is one row after TCRdb ran MiXCR on the 5' RACE reads. The sample records approximately 600,000 distinct CDR3 sequences, over 8.5% being singletons. A further study also used this sample, focusing on yellow fever vaccine responses in identical twins. As that study records: Among the twins, the vaccine T cell response reportedly seemed partly convergent and partly personalized.

The V call is TRBV10-3, the J call TRBJ2-3; unclear D gene. This clonotype originated in a woman between 18 and 30 years old in good health. The sequenced sample consisted of PBMCs. The DNA for the CDR3 is TGTGCCATCAGCCAAACAGATACGCAGTATTTT. Protein: CAISQTDTQYF.